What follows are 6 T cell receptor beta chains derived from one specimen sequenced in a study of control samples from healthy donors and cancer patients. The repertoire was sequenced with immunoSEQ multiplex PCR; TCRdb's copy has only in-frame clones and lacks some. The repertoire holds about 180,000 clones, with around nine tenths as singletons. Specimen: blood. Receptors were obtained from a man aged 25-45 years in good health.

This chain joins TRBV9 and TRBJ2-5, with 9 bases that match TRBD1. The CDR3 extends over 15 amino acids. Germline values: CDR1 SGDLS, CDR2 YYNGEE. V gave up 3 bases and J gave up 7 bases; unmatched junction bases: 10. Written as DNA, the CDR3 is TGTGCCAGCAGCGAGGGACAGGGAGGTCGTGGGACCCAGTACTTC. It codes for CASSEGQGGRGTQYF.

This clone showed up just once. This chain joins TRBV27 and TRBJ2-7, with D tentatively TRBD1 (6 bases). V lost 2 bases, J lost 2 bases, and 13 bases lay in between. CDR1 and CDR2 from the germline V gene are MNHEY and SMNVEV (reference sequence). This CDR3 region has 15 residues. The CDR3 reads CASSLVYTGTYEQYF. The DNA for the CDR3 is TGTGCCAGCAGTTTAGTTTATACAGGGACCTACGAGCAGTACTTC.

The CDR3 here is CASSSSGANNEQFF. The CDR3 nucleotides read TGTGCCAGCAGCTCGAGCGGGGCAAACAATGAGCAGTTCTTC. This rearrangement joins TRBV7-2 to TRBJ2-1, with 7 bases identical to TRBD2. V lost 4 bases to trimming and J lost 5 bases; unmatched junction nucleotides: 5. The CDR3 runs to 14 residues. Looked up from germline, CDR1 is SGHTA and CDR2 is FQGNSA. The full variable domain, with the rest looked up from reference TRBV7-2 and TRBJ2-1, is GAGVSQSPSNKVTEKGKDVELRCDPISGHTALYWYRQSLGQGLEFLIYFQGNSAPDKSGLPSDRFSAERTGGSVSTLTIQRTQQEDSAVYLCASSSSGANNEQFFGPGTRLTVL.

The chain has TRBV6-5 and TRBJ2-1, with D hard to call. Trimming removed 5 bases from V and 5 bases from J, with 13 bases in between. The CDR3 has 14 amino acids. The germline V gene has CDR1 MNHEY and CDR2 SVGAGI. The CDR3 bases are TGTGCCAGCAGTCCCGCTTATGAACACAATGAGCAGTTCTTC. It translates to CASSPAYEHNEQFF.

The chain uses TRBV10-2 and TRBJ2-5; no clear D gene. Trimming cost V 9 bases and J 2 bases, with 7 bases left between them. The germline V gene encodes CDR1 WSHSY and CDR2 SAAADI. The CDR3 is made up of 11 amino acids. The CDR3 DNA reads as TGCGCCAGGCTACAACAAGAGACCCAGTACTTC. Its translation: CARLQQETQYF.

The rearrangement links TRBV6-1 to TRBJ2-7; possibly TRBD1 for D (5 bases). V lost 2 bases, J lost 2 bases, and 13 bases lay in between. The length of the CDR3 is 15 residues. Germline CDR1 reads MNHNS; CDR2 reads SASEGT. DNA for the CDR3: TGTGCCAGCAGTGAAAGGGGTAGGTGGCCCTACGAGCAGTACTTC. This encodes CASSERGRWPYEQYF.